The 20 T cell receptor beta chains in this list originate from one sample, sequenced in a study of blood T cell repertoires in COVID-19 (TCRdb year 2020). Library creation used the immunoSEQ multiplex PCR assay. The clones in this table, taken by TCRdb from immuneACCESS, are in-frame only. Not every clone is retained; where verified, under half of the shortfall comes from an unresolved V gene, and the cause of the rest is unknown. The sample records 150,000 to 180,000 clones, approximately 78% of which are singletons. The top ten constitute under 2% of the sample. Material for sequencing was peripheral blood. These receptors were obtained from a man older than 75 with acute or convalescent COVID-19.

The J gene is TRBJ2-1, the V gene TRBV24-1; D perhaps matches TRBD1 (5 bases). Trimming stripped 1 base from V and 6 bases from J, with 9 bases between. The CDR3 extends over 14 amino acids. CDR1 and CDR2 (germline): KGHDR, SFDVKD. The CDR3 nucleotides read TGTGCCACCAGTGATTTCAGACAGATCAATGAGCAGTTCTTC. It is translated as CATSDFRQINEQFF.

This sequence joins TRBV5-6 and TRBJ1-1; 9 bases fit TRBD1. This CDR3 region has 18 residues. Losses at the gene ends were 2 bases for V and 3 bases for J; bases not matched to a gene: 14. Per germline, CDR1 SGHDT and CDR2 YYEEEE. For the CDR3, the DNA is TGTGCCAGCAGCTTAACCTTCCCTGACAGGGGGGACGACACTGAAGCTTTCTTT. This encodes CASSLTFPDRGDDTEAFF.

V and J are TRBV4-3 and TRBJ1-2, with D uncertain. The CDR3 totals 14 residues. V was shortened by 0 bases and J by 1 base, with 6 bases between the two germline ends. Germline V gene sequence: CDR1 LGHNA, CDR2 YSLEER. CDR3 sequence: CASSQENSNYGYTF. In nucleotides, the CDR3 is TGCGCCAGCAGCCAAGAAAACAGTAACTATGGCTACACCTTC.

This clone came up many times. V gene TRBV2 combines with J gene TRBJ2-3, with TRBD2 identical over 7 bases. Germline CDR1 SNHLY, CDR2 FYNNEI. Trimming at V came to 2 bases and at J to 8 bases, leaving 7 bases not matched to a gene. The CDR3 is 14 amino acids. As DNA, the CDR3 is TGTGCCAGCAGTGAATTAGCTTGGGGGGGTACGCAGTATTTT. It yields the protein CASSELAWGGTQYF. Combining the CDR3 with reference TRBV2 and TRBJ2-3 gives the whole variable domain EPEVTQTPSHQVTQMGQEVILRCVPISNHLYFYWYRQILGQKVEFLVSFYNNEISEKSEIFDDQFSVERPDGSNFTLKIRSTKLEDSAMYFCASSELAWGGTQYFGPGTRLTVL.

This rearrangement joins TRBV6-5 to TRBJ2-3; weak D call: TRBD2 (6 bases). Trimming cost V 8 bases and J 2 bases, with 14 bases left between them. From germline, CDR1 is MNHEY and CDR2 SVGAGI. There are 14 residues in the CDR3. CDR3 DNA: TGTGCCAGCGGCCCGGGACTCGACACAGATACGCAGTATTTT. Its translation is CASGPGLDTDTQYF.

The chain links TRBV11-3 to TRBJ2-5; 8 positions match TRBD1. The CDR3 extends over 16 amino acids. Trimming took 5 bases from V and 3 from J; bases not matched to a gene: 11. Germline loops: CDR1 SGHNT, CDR2 YENEEA. CDR3 sequence reads: CASSPGTGAQEETQYF. The CDR3 coding sequence is TGTGCCAGCAGCCCAGGGACAGGCGCACAAGAAGAGACCCAGTACTTC.

The chain has TRBV5-1 and TRBJ1-3, with 7 nucleotides matching TRBD1. This CDR3 has 16 amino acids. Losses at the gene ends were 4 bases for V and 0 bases for J; bases not matched to a gene: 7. Looked up from germline, CDR1 is SGHRS and CDR2 is YFSETQ. CDR3 sequence: CASSRGDSHSGNTIYF. The CDR3 DNA follows: TGCGCCAGCAGCAGGGGGGACAGTCACTCTGGAAACACCATATATTTT. Together with reference TRBV5-1 and TRBJ1-3, the CDR3 gives the full variable domain: KAGVTQTPRYLIKTRGQQVTLSCSPISGHRSVSWYQQTPGQGLQFLFEYFSETQRNKGNFPGRFSGRQFSNSRSEMNVSTLELGDSALYLCASSRGDSHSGNTIYFGEGSWLTVV.

This chain connects TRBV7-9 to TRBJ2-2, with 7 positions matching TRBD1. The CDR3 spans 17 residues. V trimming: 1 base; J trimming: 2 bases; junction bases outside the gene matches: 7. Germline CDR1 reads SEHNR; CDR2 reads FQNEAQ (reference sequence). The CDR3 sequence: CASSLVSGTVNTGELFF. CDR3 coding DNA: TGTGCCAGCAGCTTAGTCAGTGGGACAGTTAACACCGGGGAGCTGTTTTTT.

The chain employs TRBV5-4 and TRBJ1-1; tentatively, D is TRBD1 (5 bases). The CDR3 contains 15 residues. Germline lookup yields CDR1 SGHNT and CDR2 YYREEE (reference sequence). Trimming removed 2 bases from V and 1 base from J, with 12 bases in between. CDR3 sequence (DNA): TGTGCCAGCAGCTTCTGGACCAGGGCGAACACTGAAGCTTTCTTT. Encoded protein: CASSFWTRANTEAFF.

This sequence joins TRBV7-9 and TRBJ2-2; D ambiguous. V gave up 11 bases and J gave up 11 bases, with 12 bases separating them. The CDR3 is 10 residues long. The V gene's germline CDR1 is SEHNR and CDR2 FQNEAQ (reference sequence). As DNA, the CDR3 is TGTGCCGGCCCGCTTGAAGAGCTGTTTTTT. It yields the protein CAGPLEELFF. The full variable domain, in which reference TRBV7-9 and TRBJ2-2 provide the parts outside the CDR3, is DTGVSQNPRHKITKRGQNVTFRCDPISEHNRLYWYRQTLGQGPEFLTYFQNEAQLEKSRLLSDRFSAERPKGSFSTLEIQRTEQGDSAMYLCAGPLEELFFGEGSRLTVL.

The chain uses TRBV4-3 and TRBJ2-1; tentative D call: TRBD2 (7 bases). The CDR3 covers 15 residues. V was cut by 4 bases and J by 7 bases, with 17 bases left in between. Germline V gives CDR1 LGHNA, CDR2 YSLEER. CDR3 region: CASSPGGGARNEQFF. DNA of the CDR3: TGCGCCAGCAGCCCCGGAGGGGGGGCAAGAAATGAGCAGTTCTTC.

The chain carries TRBV10-3 and TRBJ2-5; D unresolved. Trimming removed 3 bases at V and 0 bases at J, with 11 bases between. Germline CDR1 is ENHRY and CDR2 is SYGVKD. This CDR3 comprises 15 residues. CDR3 sequence (DNA): TGTGCCATCAGTGACCCGTCGGTGGACCAAGAGACCCAGTACTTC. Amino acid sequence: CAISDPSVDQETQYF.

The chain uses TRBV5-4 and TRBJ2-7, with 8 bases identical to TRBD2. CDR3 length equals 15 residues. Germline V gene sequence: CDR1 SGHNT, CDR2 YYREEE (reference sequence). Trimming cost V 3 bases and J 0 bases; bases outside gene matches: 5. The CDR3 nucleotides are TGTGCCAGCAGCTCGGGGGGGAGGAGCTCCTACGAGCAGTACGTC. It is translated as CASSSGGRSSYEQYV.

The CDR3 spells CASSGEQGGSGYTF. In DNA form, the CDR3 reads TGTGCCAGTAGTGGGGAACAGGGGGGTAGTGGCTACACCTTC. The chain employs TRBV19 and TRBJ1-2; 8 positions agree with TRBD1. There are 14 residues in the CDR3. The J segment lost 7 bases and the V segment lost 5 bases, leaving 9 bases of the junction unmatched. Germline V CDR1 and CDR2: LNHDA, SQIVND (reference sequence).

The gene calls are TRBV3-1 (or the pseudogene TRBV3-2) and TRBJ2-5; D possibly corresponds to TRBD1 (6 bases). V dropped 3 bases and J dropped 9 bases, with 14 bases sitting between them. The CDR3 contains 13 residues. Germline V lookup: CDR1 LGHDT, CDR2 YNNKEL (reference sequence). The CDR3 sequence is CASSQLPTGPQYF. Here the CDR3 DNA reads TGTGCCAGCAGCCAGCTACCGACAGGACCCCAGTACTTC.

The V gene is TRBV11-2, the J gene TRBJ2-2; TRBD1 is a possible D gene (5 bases). Trimming took off 1 base at V and 0 bases at J, with 9 bases between the two ends. The V gene's germline CDR1 is SGHAT and CDR2 FQNNGV. There are 16 residues in the CDR3. CDR3 nucleotide sequence: TGTGCCAGCAGCTTAGGGGGCGGCACGAACACCGGGGAGCTGTTTTTT. It yields the protein CASSLGGGTNTGELFF.

The rearrangement uses TRBV4-1 and TRBJ2-6, with a possible D match to TRBD1 (5 bases). The germline V and J ends were trimmed by 1 base and 0 bases, with 10 bases remaining between them. The CDR3 is made up of 17 amino acids. Germline V gene data show CDR1 as MGHRA and CDR2 as YSYEKL. Written as DNA, the CDR3 is TGCGCCAGCAGCCAAGGACAGTTTTCCTCTGGGGCCAACGTCCTGACTTTC. Translated, it gives CASSQGQFSSGANVLTF.

This clone was counted between two and nine times. This chain uses TRBV24-1 with TRBJ2-6, with no clear D. The CDR3 has 16 residues. CDR1 KGHDR and CDR2 SFDVKD come from the germline V gene. The V end was cut by 7 bases, the J end by 1 base, with 13 bases between. CDR3 residues: CATSPPGGSGANVLTF. Here the CDR3 DNA reads TGTGCCACCAGCCCTCCGGGTGGGTCTGGGGCCAACGTCCTGACTTTC.

The J gene is TRBJ2-4, the V gene TRBV5-1; 7 bases are a match to TRBD1. Per the germline V gene, CDR1 is SGHRS and CDR2 is YFSETQ. V gave up 5 bases and J gave up 8 bases; unmatched junction bases: 7. This CDR3 region has 13 residues. DNA for the CDR3: TGCGCCAGCAGTCGAGACAGGGCGGACATTCAGTACTTC. Encoded protein: CASSRDRADIQYF.

This sequence joins TRBV5-8 and TRBJ2-4, with TRBD2 matching 8 bases. The CDR3 totals 15 residues. Germline assignment: CDR1 SGHTS and CDR2 YDEGEE. The junction had 11 bases not matched to a gene; V was cut back by 4 bases and J by 8 bases. The CDR3 loop reads CASSPMGRGEDIQYF. The DNA of the CDR3 is TGTGCCAGCAGCCCCATGGGGCGGGGGGAGGACATTCAGTACTTC.